This T cell receptor beta chain was profiled in a study of blood T cell repertoires in COVID-19. Sequenced by immunoSEQ multiplex PCR; TCRdb stores in-frame clones only, minus some. The sample has about 68,000 clones; 86% are singletons. Per germline, CDR1 GTSNPN and CDR2 SVGIG (reference sequence). The V and J ends lost 1 base and 3 bases respectively, with 7 bases between them. The CDR3 has 13 residues. The V and J genes are TRBV30 and TRBJ1-5; the D is unclear. The source is a woman aged 60 to 75 with acute or convalescent COVID-19. Sequencing was performed on peripheral blood. The CDR3 region is CAWSEEYNQPQHF. The CDR3 DNA is TGTGCCTGGAGTGAAGAGTACAATCAGCCCCAGCATTTT.